The rows below give T cell receptor beta chains drawn from one sample of a study of CD8+ T cells in alopecia areata. This table comes from immunoSEQ multiplex PCR, and its TCRdb copy is limited to in-frame clones, with some not included. This table has approximately 98,000 clones, under 60% appearing once. The specimen sequenced was NKG2D-low CD8+ T cells sorted from blood. The receptors were gathered from a human donor with alopecia areata. CDR3s include the opening cysteine and the closing phenylalanine or tryptophan. The order of the fields is clone size, J gene, D gene, V gene, CDR3 protein, CDR3 DNA. A D gene is named only where the DNA matches it firmly. The size of a clone is reported for some rows only, either as once, few or many, or as a class for expanded clones.

abundance: NA; j_gene: TRBJ1-5; d_gene: NA; v_gene: TRBV7-9; CDR3aa: CASSSVSNQPQHF; CDR3nt: TGTGCCAGCAGCTCCGTTAGCAATCAGCCCCAGCATTTT
abundance: few; j_gene: TRBJ2-3; d_gene: TRBD2; v_gene: TRBV9; CDR3aa: CASSTGLAGDTQYF; CDR3nt: TGTGCCAGCAGCACCGGACTAGCGGGAGATACGCAGTATTTT
abundance: NA; j_gene: TRBJ2-2; d_gene: NA; v_gene: TRBV7-7; CDR3aa: CASSRSRTATAGELFF; CDR3nt: TGTGCTAGCAGCCGGAGCCGGACCGCGACGGCCGGGGAGCTGTTTTTT
abundance: NA; j_gene: TRBJ2-7; d_gene: TRBD1; v_gene: TRBV5-6; CDR3aa: CASSTGQGWIEQYF; CDR3nt: TGTGCCAGCAGCACCGGACAGGGATGGATCGAGCAGTACTTC
abundance: NA; j_gene: TRBJ2-5; d_gene: TRBD1; v_gene: TRBV5-1; CDR3aa: CASSHEQGWETQYF; CDR3nt: TGCGCCAGCAGCCATGAACAGGGGTGGGAGACCCAGTACTTC
abundance: NA; j_gene: TRBJ1-2; d_gene: TRBD1; v_gene: TRBV29-1; CDR3aa: CSVDPGTGVNYGYTF; CDR3nt: TGCAGCGTTGACCCGGGGACAGGGGTTAACTATGGCTACACCTTC
abundance: NA; j_gene: TRBJ2-7; d_gene: NA; v_gene: TRBV4-1; CDR3aa: CASSQDRSYEQYF; CDR3nt: TGCGCCAGCAGCCAAGACAGGTCCTACGAGCAGTACTTC
abundance: many; j_gene: TRBJ2-3; d_gene: NA; v_gene: TRBV7-2; CDR3aa: CASRFRSRSTDTQYF; CDR3nt: TGTGCCAGCAGATTCAGGAGTAGGAGCACAGATACGCAGTATTTT
abundance: NA; j_gene: TRBJ2-1; d_gene: NA; v_gene: TRBV29-1; CDR3aa: CSVGDSGRYNEQFF; CDR3nt: TGCAGCGTTGGCGATAGCGGACGCTACAATGAGCAGTTCTTC
abundance: NA; j_gene: TRBJ2-7; d_gene: NA; v_gene: TRBV27; CDR3aa: CASGDRHYEQYF; CDR3nt: TGTGCCAGCGGCGACAGACATTACGAGCAGTACTTC
abundance: NA; j_gene: TRBJ2-7; d_gene: NA; v_gene: TRBV27; CDR3aa: CASSLRDGYEQYF; CDR3nt: TGTGCCAGCAGTCTCCGGGACGGCTACGAGCAGTACTTC
abundance: NA; j_gene: TRBJ2-7; d_gene: TRBD2; v_gene: TRBV28; CDR3aa: CASRKIAGGGFEQYF; CDR3nt: TGTGCCAGCAGAAAGATAGCGGGAGGTGGTTTCGAGCAGTACTTC
abundance: NA; j_gene: TRBJ1-5; d_gene: NA; v_gene: TRBV4-1; CDR3aa: CASSQGPASNQPQHF; CDR3nt: TGCGCCAGCAGCCAAGGCCCAGCTAGCAATCAGCCCCAGCATTTT
abundance: NA; j_gene: TRBJ1-1; d_gene: TRBD1; v_gene: TRBV19; CDR3aa: CASSIGDRGYTEAFF; CDR3nt: TGTGCCAGTAGTATAGGGGACAGGGGATACACTGAAGCTTTCTTT
abundance: NA; j_gene: TRBJ2-5; d_gene: TRBD1; v_gene: TRBV7-3; CDR3aa: CASSATGGAGKGTQYF; CDR3nt: TGTGCCAGCAGCGCGACAGGGGGCGCTGGGAAGGGGACCCAGTACTTC
abundance: NA; j_gene: TRBJ2-7; d_gene: NA; v_gene: TRBV4-1; CDR3aa: CASSQQGLGYEQYF; CDR3nt: TGCGCCAGCAGCCAACAGGGGCTCGGCTACGAGCAGTACTTC
abundance: few; j_gene: TRBJ2-2; d_gene: NA; v_gene: TRBV7-9; CDR3aa: CASSLNTGELFF; CDR3nt: TGTGCCAGCAGCTTGAACACCGGGGAGCTGTTTTTT
abundance: NA; j_gene: TRBJ2-4; d_gene: NA; v_gene: TRBV28; CDR3aa: CASSLISVKNIQYF; CDR3nt: TGTGCCAGCAGTTTAATTAGCGTCAAAAACATTCAGTACTTC
abundance: few; j_gene: TRBJ1-2; d_gene: NA; v_gene: TRBV14; CDR3aa: CASSGPEDYGYTF; CDR3nt: TGTGCCAGCAGTGGGCCCGAGGACTATGGCTACACCTTC
abundance: few; j_gene: TRBJ2-1; d_gene: TRBD1; v_gene: TRBV4-1; CDR3aa: CASSPIGQGTYNEQFF; CDR3nt: TGCGCCAGCAGCCCCATAGGACAGGGGACTTACAATGAGCAGTTCTTC
abundance: few; j_gene: TRBJ2-1; d_gene: NA; v_gene: TRBV14; CDR3aa: CASSQAKGPNEQFF; CDR3nt: TGTGCCAGCAGCCAAGCGAAAGGGCCCAATGAGCAGTTCTTC
abundance: NA; j_gene: TRBJ2-5; d_gene: TRBD2; v_gene: TRBV2; CDR3aa: CASGGGLAGVTETQYF; CDR3nt: TGTGCCAGCGGGGGGGGACTAGCGGGAGTTACAGAGACCCAGTACTTC
abundance: NA; j_gene: TRBJ1-5; d_gene: NA; v_gene: TRBV4-1; CDR3aa: CASSTLPDSNQPQHF; CDR3nt: TGCGCCAGCAGCACTCTCCCCGACAGCAATCAGCCCCAGCATTTT
abundance: NA; j_gene: TRBJ2-2; d_gene: TRBD1; v_gene: TRBV6-5; CDR3aa: CASSYTGGYAGELFF; CDR3nt: TGTGCCAGCAGTTACACAGGGGGTTATGCCGGGGAGCTGTTTTTT
abundance: NA; j_gene: TRBJ2-3; d_gene: NA; v_gene: TRBV6-5; CDR3aa: CASSQGSTDTQYF; CDR3nt: TGTGCCAGCAGTCAGGGGTCCACAGATACGCAGTATTTT
abundance: NA; j_gene: TRBJ2-7; d_gene: NA; v_gene: TRBV7-9; CDR3aa: CASSPSYEQYF; CDR3nt: TGTGCCAGCAGCCCGAGCTACGAGCAGTACTTC
abundance: NA; j_gene: TRBJ1-5; d_gene: NA; v_gene: TRBV2; CDR3aa: CASSEVGSSSNQPQHF; CDR3nt: TGTGCCAGCAGTGAAGTTGGGAGTTCTAGCAATCAGCCCCAGCATTTT
abundance: few; j_gene: TRBJ1-1; d_gene: NA; v_gene: TRBV12-5; CDR3aa: CASAQGNTEAFF; CDR3nt: TGTGCTAGTGCCCAGGGGAACACTGAAGCTTTCTTT
abundance: NA; j_gene: TRBJ2-7; d_gene: TRBD2; v_gene: TRBV28; CDR3aa: CASSPGGPGTPVWGEQYF; CDR3nt: TGTGCCAGCAGTCCGGGGGGACCCGGGACCCCGGTTTGGGGCGAGCAGTACTTC
abundance: NA; j_gene: TRBJ2-2; d_gene: TRBD2; v_gene: TRBV5-4; CDR3aa: CASSLGLAAGELFF; CDR3nt: TGTGCCAGCAGCTTGGGACTAGCGGCCGGGGAGCTGTTTTTT
abundance: once; j_gene: TRBJ1-5; d_gene: TRBD1; v_gene: TRBV6-5; CDR3aa: CASSYSKGARNQPQHF; CDR3nt: TGTGCCAGCAGTTACTCGAAGGGGGCGCGTAATCAGCCCCAGCATTTT
abundance: NA; j_gene: TRBJ2-1; d_gene: NA; v_gene: TRBV6-6; CDR3aa: CASSLGVDEQFF; CDR3nt: TGTGCCAGCAGTCTCGGGGTTGATGAGCAGTTCTTC
abundance: few; j_gene: TRBJ2-3; d_gene: TRBD1; v_gene: TRBV13; CDR3aa: CASRTGNTDTQYF; CDR3nt: TGTGCCAGCAGGACAGGGAACACAGATACGCAGTATTTT
abundance: NA; j_gene: TRBJ1-5; d_gene: NA; v_gene: TRBV27; CDR3aa: CASSLVGQPQHF; CDR3nt: TGTGCCAGCAGTTTAGTCGGTCAGCCCCAGCATTTT
abundance: few; j_gene: TRBJ2-3; d_gene: NA; v_gene: TRBV7-9; CDR3aa: CASSLEDDTDTQYF; CDR3nt: TGTGCCAGCAGCTTAGAGGATGATACAGATACGCAGTATTTT
abundance: NA; j_gene: TRBJ2-5; d_gene: NA; v_gene: TRBV28; CDR3aa: CASSSGAQYF; CDR3nt: TGTGCCAGCAGTTCAGGGGCCCAGTACTTC
abundance: NA; j_gene: TRBJ2-7; d_gene: NA; v_gene: TRBV9; CDR3aa: CASSVGAGTYEQYF; CDR3nt: TGTGCCAGCAGCGTAGGGGCCGGTACCTACGAGCAGTACTTC
abundance: NA; j_gene: TRBJ2-5; d_gene: TRBD1; v_gene: TRBV27; CDR3aa: CASSQIRDRVETQYF; CDR3nt: TGTGCCAGCAGTCAAATCCGGGACAGGGTTGAGACCCAGTACTTC
abundance: NA; j_gene: TRBJ2-2; d_gene: NA; v_gene: TRBV7-8; CDR3aa: CASSQTGPNTGELFF; CDR3nt: TGTGCCAGCAGCCAAACAGGGCCGAACACCGGGGAGCTGTTTTTT
abundance: few; j_gene: TRBJ1-5; d_gene: NA; v_gene: TRBV7-2; CDR3aa: CASSPRVNQPQHF; CDR3nt: TGTGCCAGCAGCCCTCGGGTCAATCAGCCCCAGCATTTT
abundance: NA; j_gene: TRBJ2-1; d_gene: TRBD2; v_gene: TRBV7-3; CDR3aa: CASSLTGTSGLSYNEQFF; CDR3nt: TGTGCCAGCAGCTTAACTGGGACTAGCGGGCTCTCCTACAATGAGCAGTTCTTC
abundance: NA; j_gene: TRBJ1-5; d_gene: NA; v_gene: TRBV29-1; CDR3aa: CSVEGGSQGGFWPQHF; CDR3nt: TGCAGCGTTGAAGGGGGATCCCAGGGTGGGTTTTGGCCCCAGCATTTT
abundance: NA; j_gene: TRBJ2-2; d_gene: TRBD1; v_gene: TRBV10-1; CDR3aa: CASSDLPTGSGELFF; CDR3nt: TGCGCCAGCAGTGACCTACCGACAGGGTCTGGGGAGCTGTTTTTT
abundance: few; j_gene: TRBJ2-7; d_gene: TRBD2; v_gene: TRBV11-1; CDR3aa: CASSPQSGGDEQYF; CDR3nt: TGTGCCAGCAGCCCCCAGAGCGGGGGGGACGAGCAGTACTTC
abundance: NA; j_gene: TRBJ1-2; d_gene: NA; v_gene: TRBV7-9; CDR3aa: CASSRGNYGYTF; CDR3nt: TGTGCCAGCAGCCGAGGGAACTATGGCTACACCTTC
abundance: few; j_gene: TRBJ2-3; d_gene: TRBD2; v_gene: TRBV7-2; CDR3aa: CASPSGASTDTQYF; CDR3nt: TGTGCCAGCCCTAGCGGGGCGAGCACAGATACGCAGTATTTT
abundance: NA; j_gene: TRBJ2-7; d_gene: NA; v_gene: TRBV9; CDR3aa: CASSPGGGPSYEQYF; CDR3nt: TGTGCCAGCAGCCCGGGCGGCGGGCCGTCCTACGAGCAGTACTTC